The 10 T cell receptor beta chains reported below all come from one sample, sequenced in a study of PD-L1 blockade in urothelial cancer. Sequenced by immunoSEQ multiplex PCR; TCRdb stores in-frame clones only, minus some. Here the sample spans about 52,000 clones, around 79% being singletons. Time point noted: pretreatment peripheral blood. This sample comprised PBMCs, obtained around atezolizumab (anti-PD-L1) treatment. Receptors originate from a man in his 70s with urothelial cancer.

The genes are TRBV11-2 and TRBJ2-1; D call uncertain. The germline CDR1 and CDR2 sequences are SGHAT and FQNNGV. The CDR3 covers 13 residues. The V end lost 4 bases, the J end lost 9 bases, and 13 bases lay between the germline ends. The CDR3 loop reads CASSYISSGEQFF. In nucleotides, the CDR3 is TGTGCCAGCAGCTACATATCCTCGGGTGAGCAGTTCTTC. The entire variable domain, with the rest obtained from reference TRBV11-2 and TRBJ2-1, is as follows: EAGVAQSPRYKIIEKRQSVAFWCNPISGHATLYWYQQILGQGPKLLIQFQNNGVVDDSQLPKDRFSAERLKGVDSTLKIQPAKLEDSAVYLCASSYISSGEQFFGPGTRLTVL.

This clone was seen a single time. Sequence at one end of the junction differs from germline and may be a read error. The gene calls are TRBV28 and TRBJ1-1; unclear D gene. The V gene's germline CDR1 is MDHEN and CDR2 SYDVKM. This CDR3 has 12 amino acids. The CDR3 here is CASSLVPGKVLF. In nucleotides, the CDR3 is TGTGCCAGCAGTTTGGTACCAGGAAAGGTTCTCTTT.

This sequence joins TRBV5-5 and TRBJ2-7; weak D call: TRBD1 (5 bases). V shed 1 base and J shed 5 bases, with 10 bases lying between them. The CDR3 totals 13 residues. The germline CDR1 and CDR2 sequences are SGHKS and YYEKEE (reference sequence). The CDR3 DNA reads TGTGCCAGCAGCTTGTCTCCAGGGAACGAGCAGTACTTC. This gives the protein CASSLSPGNEQYF.

As to this clone: A junction boundary mismatches the germline segment, possibly from a read error. The rearrangement joins TRBV7-7 to TRBJ2-5, with D possibly TRBD1 on 6 matching bases. The CDR3 covers 13 residues. Germline loops: CDR1 SSHAT, CDR2 FNYEAQ (reference sequence). The CDR3 DNA follows: TGTGCTAGCAGCCTGACAGGACCCGAGACCCAGTACTTC. Its protein is CASSLTGPETQYF.

This chain connects TRBV5-1 to TRBJ2-2, with D perhaps matching TRBD2 (6 bases). There are 14 residues in the CDR3. Deletions cut 4 bases from V and 3 bases from J, with 10 bases between. From germline, CDR1 is SGHRS and CDR2 YFSETQ. CDR3 coding DNA: TGCGCCAGCAGCCGGGACTTCTACACCGGGGAGCTGTTTTTT. Translation: CASSRDFYTGELFF.

The chain joins TRBV7-9 to TRBJ1-1; no reliable D call. The V gene lost 3 bases and the J gene lost 0 bases, with 11 bases spanning the gap. From germline, CDR1 is SEHNR and CDR2 FQNEAQ (reference sequence). There are 15 residues in the CDR3. For the CDR3, the DNA is TGTGCCAGCAGCTTGAGGTTAGCAATGAACACTGAAGCTTTCTTT. As protein: CASSLRLAMNTEAFF.

This chain links TRBV2 with TRBJ1-3; tentative D call: TRBD1 (5 bases). V gave up 2 bases and J gave up 0 bases, with 11 bases separating them. Germline CDR1 SNHLY, CDR2 FYNNEI. The CDR3 loop spans 16 amino acids. The CDR3 region has the DNA TGTGCCAGCAGTGAAAGACAGCTAGACTCTGGAAACACCATATATTTT. Protein sequence: CASSERQLDSGNTIYF. Full variable domain (missing parts from reference TRBV2 and TRBJ1-3): EPEVTQTPSHQVTQMGQEVILRCVPISNHLYFYWYRQILGQKVEFLVSFYNNEISEKSEIFDDQFSVERPDGSNFTLKIRSTKLEDSAMYFCASSERQLDSGNTIYFGEGSWLTVV.

This chain links TRBV9 with TRBJ2-1; possibly TRBD2 for D (6 bases). V lost 0 bases and J 5 bases, leaving 15 bases between the germline ends. The CDR3 consists of 16 residues. Germline V gene data show CDR1 as SGDLS and CDR2 as YYNGEE. The CDR3 nucleotides are TGTGCCAGCAGCGTAGAGATTCGCGGGACCCACAATGAGCAGTTCTTC. Its translation is CASSVEIRGTHNEQFF.

This chain connects TRBV27 to TRBJ2-3, with a possible D match to TRBD1 (6 bases). The germline CDR1 and CDR2 sequences are MNHEY and SMNVEV (reference sequence). The CDR3 runs to 13 residues. V was cut by 5 bases and J by 6 bases, with 12 bases left in between. CDR3 protein: CASSATGLDTQYF. Written as DNA, the CDR3 is TGTGCCAGCAGTGCAACAGGGTTGGATACGCAGTATTTT.

The CDR3 DNA follows: TGTGCCAGCAGCTTAGATCAACTGACTATTCAAGAGACCCAGTACTTC. It translates to CASSLDQLTIQETQYF. The V call is TRBV11-3, the J call TRBJ2-5, with D perhaps TRBD2 (5 bases). V was trimmed by 0 bases and J by 2 bases, leaving 13 bases between them. The CDR3 extends over 16 amino acids. Germline CDR1 is SGHNT and CDR2 is YENEEA.